These 2 T cell receptor beta chains were all obtained from the same sample, sequenced in a study of T-cell memory formation after mild COVID-19. TCRdb ran MiXCR on the 5' RACE reads and lists one entry per CDR3 protein. The top ten clones hold 2.2% of a sample with about 130,000 distinct CDR3 sequences, about 6.5% of them seen once. The sequencing input was PBMCs or a T cell subset sorted from them (not recorded which). The source of these receptors is an adult woman who had mild COVID-19 (a few samples of this study predate the infection). Cell type and time point are not known.

The table lists this clonotype with many counts. The chain combines TRBV7-8 with TRBJ1-2; D may be TRBD1 (5 bases). V was pared by 5 bases and J by 1 base, with 11 bases between. Germline V lookup: CDR1 SGHVS, CDR2 FQNEAQ. The CDR3 is 14 amino acids. This chain's CDR3 is CASSRRDSNYGYTF. The CDR3 DNA sequence: TGTGCCAGCAGCCGTCGCGACAGTAACTATGGCTACACCTTC. The full variable domain, completed using reference TRBV7-8 and TRBJ1-2, is GAGVSQSPRYKVAKRGQDVALRCDPISGHVSLFWYQQALGQGPEFLTYFQNEAQLDKSGLPSDRFFAERPEGSVSTLKIQRTQQEDSAVYLCASSRRDSNYGYTFGSGTRLTVV.

This chain uses TRBV2 with TRBJ2-1; possibly TRBD2 for D (6 bases). Trimming cost V 8 bases and J 2 bases, with 13 bases left between them. Germline loops: CDR1 SNHLY, CDR2 FYNNEI. This CDR3 contains 14 residues. CDR3 amino acids: CASLWGVAYNEQFF. The CDR3 region has the DNA TGTGCCAGCCTTTGGGGGGTTGCCTACAATGAGCAGTTCTTC.